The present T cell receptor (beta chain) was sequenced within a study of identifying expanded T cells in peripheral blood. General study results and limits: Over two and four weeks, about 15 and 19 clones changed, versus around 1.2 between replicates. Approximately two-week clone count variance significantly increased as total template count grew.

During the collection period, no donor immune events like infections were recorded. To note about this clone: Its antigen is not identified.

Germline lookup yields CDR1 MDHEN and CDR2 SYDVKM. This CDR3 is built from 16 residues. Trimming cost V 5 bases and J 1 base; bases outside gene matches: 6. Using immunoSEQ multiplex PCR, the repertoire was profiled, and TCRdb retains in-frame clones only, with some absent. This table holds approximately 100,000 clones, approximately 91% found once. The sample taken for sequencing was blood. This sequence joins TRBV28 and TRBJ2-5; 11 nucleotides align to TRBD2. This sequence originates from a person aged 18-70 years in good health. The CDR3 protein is CASSGQGLAGQETQYF. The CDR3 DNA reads TGTGCCAGCAGTGGACAAGGACTAGCGGGCCAAGAGACCCAGTACTTC.